The next 2 T cell receptor beta chains were all read from a single sample in a study of T cell changes during pregnancy in multiple sclerosis. Some clones are missing from TCRdb's copy, which holds only in-frame ones; the method was immunoSEQ multiplex PCR. This sample has tens of thousands of clones, with approximately 92% found just once. Sequenced material: CD4+ T cells from peripheral blood mononuclear cells, taken in the third trimester of pregnancy. Every receptor here comes from a female donor in good health, enrolled as a control in a pregnancy study.

The chain carries TRBV6-6 and TRBJ1-2; D gene uncertain. Germline values: CDR1 MNHNY, CDR2 SVGAGI (reference sequence). The CDR3 sequence is 13 residues long. Trimming took 8 bases from V and 2 from J, leaving 12 bases between them. In DNA form, the CDR3 reads TGTGCCAGCTCCGCTGCACGGAACTATGGCTACACCTTC. This sequence encodes CASSAARNYGYTF.

The gene calls are TRBV4-2 and TRBJ2-2; D is uncertain. Germline V CDR1 and CDR2: LGHNA, YNFKEQ. The V and J ends lost 4 bases and 1 base respectively, with 13 bases between them. This CDR3 spans 16 amino acids. CDR3 sequence: CASSPPVLKNTGELFF. CDR3 DNA: TGTGCCAGCAGCCCCCCGGTCCTAAAGAACACCGGGGAGCTGTTTTTT.